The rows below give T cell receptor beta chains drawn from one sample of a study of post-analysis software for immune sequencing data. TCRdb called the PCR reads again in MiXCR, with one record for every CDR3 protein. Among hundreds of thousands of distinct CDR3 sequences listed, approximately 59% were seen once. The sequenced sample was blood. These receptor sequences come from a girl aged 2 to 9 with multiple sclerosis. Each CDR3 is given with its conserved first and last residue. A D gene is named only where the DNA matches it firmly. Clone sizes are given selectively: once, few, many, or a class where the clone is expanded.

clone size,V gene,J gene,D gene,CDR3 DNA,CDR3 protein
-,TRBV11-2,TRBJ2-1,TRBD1,TGTGCCAGCAGCGGACAGGGGGCCTATGAGCAGTTCTTC,CASSGQGAYEQFF
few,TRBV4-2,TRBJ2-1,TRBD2,TGTGCCAGCAGCCAAGAGAAGGGACTAGCGGGACACAATGAGCAGTTCTTC,CASSQEKGLAGHNEQFF
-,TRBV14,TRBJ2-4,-,TGTGCCAGCAGCAAGAGAGGGGGACGGGCCAAAAACATTCAGTACTTC,CASSKRGGRAKNIQYF
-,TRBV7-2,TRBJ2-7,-,TGTGCCAGCAGCTCGGGGATACTCCGAGGGTACCCCTACGAGCAGTACTTC,CASSSGILRGYPYEQYF
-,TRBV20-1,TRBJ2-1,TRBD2,TGCAGTGCTAGAGTCTGGGGACTAGCGGCAGAGCAGTTCTTC,CSARVWGLAAEQFF
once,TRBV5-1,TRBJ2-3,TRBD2,TGCGCCAGCAGCCCTGCCGTGGTAGCGGGGGCGTTTAGCACAGATACGCAGTATTTT,CASSPAVVAGAFSTDTQYF
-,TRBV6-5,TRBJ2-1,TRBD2,TGTGCCAGCAGTAAGGGTGCTAGCGGTTACAATGAGCAGTTCTTC,CASSKGASGYNEQFF
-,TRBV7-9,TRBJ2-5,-,TGTGCCAGCAGGGGACTGGGCCTACTCCAAGAGACCCAGTACTTC,CASRGLGLLQETQYF
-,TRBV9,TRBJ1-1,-,TGTGCCAGCAGCGTAGCGGGGGGCAGAGAGGGCGGCACTGAAGCTTTCTTT,CASSVAGGREGGTEAFF
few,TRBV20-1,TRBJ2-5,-,TGCAGTGCTGGTGACGGGGCCCCGGGAGAGACCCAGTACTTC,CSAGDGAPGETQYF
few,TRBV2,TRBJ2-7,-,TGTGCCAGCAGTGAACGAGGGGGTATCAACGAGCAGTACTTC,CASSERGGINEQYF
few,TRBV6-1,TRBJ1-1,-,TGTGCCAGCAGTTTTGACAGGCTGAACACTGAAGCTTTCTTT,CASSFDRLNTEAFF
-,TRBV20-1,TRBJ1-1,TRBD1,TGCAGTGCTTCGGACAGGGTGGACACTGAAGCTTTCTTT,CSASDRVDTEAFF
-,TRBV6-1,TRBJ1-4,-,TGTGCCAGCAGTGCGCCAGGGAGGAAACTGTTTTTT,CASSAPGRKLFF
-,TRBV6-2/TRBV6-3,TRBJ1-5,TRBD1,TGTGCCAGCACCGATATAGGGACAGCCGGGGATAGCAATCAGCCCCAGCATTTT,CASTDIGTAGDSNQPQHF
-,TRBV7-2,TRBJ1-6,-,TGTGCCAGCAGCTTAGAAGCGTCGGCCCGTAGGACCCTCCACTTT,CASSLEASARRTLHF
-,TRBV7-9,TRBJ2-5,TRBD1,TGTGCCAGCAGCTTCGGGACAGTACGAGAGACCCAGTACTTC,CASSFGTVRETQYF
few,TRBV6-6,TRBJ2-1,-,TGTGCCAGCAGTTATGGTCTGGTTGGTGAGCAGTTCTTC,CASSYGLVGEQFF
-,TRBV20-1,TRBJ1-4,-,TGCAGTGCCCTCTGGGGAACTAATGAAAAACTGTTTTTT,CSALWGTNEKLFF
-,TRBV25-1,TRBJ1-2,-,TGTGCCAGCAGTGAACAAGGCTGGCAGGGCTTCCATGGCTACACCTTC,CASSEQGWQGFHGYTF
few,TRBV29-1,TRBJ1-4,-,TGCAGCGTTGAAGAGAAAGATTTGGGGGGAAAACTGTTTTTT,CSVEEKDLGGKLFF
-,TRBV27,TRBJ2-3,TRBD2,TGTGCCAGCAGTTTATCCCGCGGGGGGAGTACGCAGTATTTT,CASSLSRGGSTQYF
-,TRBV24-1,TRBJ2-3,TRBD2,TGTGCCACCAGTGATGATAATTTAGCGGGAGGGCGATATACGCAGTATTTT,CATSDDNLAGGRYTQYF
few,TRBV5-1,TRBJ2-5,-,TGCGCCAGCAGATGGGACGCCCAAGAGACCCAGTACTTC,CASRWDAQETQYF
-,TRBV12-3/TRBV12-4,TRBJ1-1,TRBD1,TGTGCCAGCAGTTTCCAGGGGGAGAACACTGAAGCTTTCTTT,CASSFQGENTEAFF
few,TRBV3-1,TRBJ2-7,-,TGTGCCAGCAGCCCTACAGGGTTTTCTCTCGAGCAGTACTTC,CASSPTGFSLEQYF
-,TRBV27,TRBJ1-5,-,TGTGCCAGCAGGCAAAATAAGGCCGGCAATCAGCCCCAGCATTTT,CASRQNKAGNQPQHF
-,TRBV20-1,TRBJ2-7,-,TGCAGTGCTAGGGCCGGGAGCCCATACGAGCAGTACTTC,CSARAGSPYEQYF
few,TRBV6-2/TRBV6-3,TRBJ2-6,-,TGTGCCAGCAGTCTATACGGGTTCACCCAGCCTGGGGCCAACGTCCTGACTTTC,CASSLYGFTQPGANVLTF
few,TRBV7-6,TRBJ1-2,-,TGTGCCAGCAGCTTAGATGGGACGGCCGGCTACACCTTC,CASSLDGTAGYTF
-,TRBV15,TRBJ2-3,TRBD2,TGTGCCACCGGAGTTGTAGCGGGGACTAGCACAGATACGCAGTATTTT,CATGVVAGTSTDTQYF
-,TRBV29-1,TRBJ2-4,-,TGCAGCGTTGAAGGGGGGGAAAACATTCAGTACTTC,CSVEGGENIQYF
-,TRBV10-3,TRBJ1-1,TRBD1,TGTGCCACGTTGGACAGGACGAGCACTGAAGCTTTCTTT,CATLDRTSTEAFF
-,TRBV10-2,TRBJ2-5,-,TGCGCCAGCAGTGGCTGGGATTTGCAAGAGACCCAGTACTTC,CASSGWDLQETQYF
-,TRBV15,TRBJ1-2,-,TGTGCCACCAGCCCGCGTGAGGATGGCTACACCTTC,CATSPREDGYTF
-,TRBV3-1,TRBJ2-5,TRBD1,TGTGCCAGCAGCCACCCGGGGACAGACCAAGAGACCCAGTACTTC,CASSHPGTDQETQYF
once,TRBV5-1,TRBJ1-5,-,TGCGCCAGCAGCCGGAGGTGCAAACAGCCCCAGCATTTT,CASSRRCKQPQHF
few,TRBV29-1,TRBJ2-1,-,TGCAGCGTTGAAAATGTGCGAGGGAGTGAGCAGTTCTTC,CSVENVRGSEQFF
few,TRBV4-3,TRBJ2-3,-,TGCGCCAGCAGCCAAGAAGGGTGGGGGACTAGCACAGATACGCAGTATTTT,CASSQEGWGTSTDTQYF
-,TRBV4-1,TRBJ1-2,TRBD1,TGCGCCAGCAGCCAACAGGGACAGGGGACCTATGGCTACACCTTC,CASSQQGQGTYGYTF
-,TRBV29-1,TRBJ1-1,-,TGCAGCGTCAATTTTGGTAACACTGAAGCTTTCTTT,CSVNFGNTEAFF
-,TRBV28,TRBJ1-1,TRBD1,TGTGCCAGCAGTCCGGAGGGACAGATGAACACTGAAGCTTTCTTT,CASSPEGQMNTEAFF
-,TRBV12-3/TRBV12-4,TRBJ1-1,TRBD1,TGTGCCAGCAGTCAAGAGAACAGGGGCGGGAACACTGAAGCTTTCTTT,CASSQENRGGNTEAFF
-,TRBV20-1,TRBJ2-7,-,TGCAGTGCTAGCGGGAGCCTTCACAGCTCCTACGAGCAGTACTTC,CSASGSLHSSYEQYF
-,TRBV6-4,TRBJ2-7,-,TGTGCCAGCAGTGCCCCAATTAGGGGCGAGCAGTACTTC,CASSAPIRGEQYF
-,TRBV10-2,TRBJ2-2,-,TGCGCCAGCAGTGACAGTCAGGCGAACACCGGGGAGCTGTTTTTT,CASSDSQANTGELFF
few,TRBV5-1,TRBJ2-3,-,TGCGCCAGCACCAATAGGGATACGCAGTATTTT,CASTNRDTQYF
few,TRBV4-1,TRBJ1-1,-,TGCGCCAGCAGCCAAGATCCGGGGGACACTGAAGCTTTCTTT,CASSQDPGDTEAFF
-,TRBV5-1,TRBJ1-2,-,TGCGCCAGCAGCTCTCCTCTTCGAGGGGCCCAACTCGGGAACTATGGCTACACCTTC,CASSSPLRGAQLGNYGYTF
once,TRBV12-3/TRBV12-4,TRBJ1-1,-,TGTGCCAGCAGTTTTGGTAAAACTGAAGCTTTCTTT,CASSFGKTEAFF
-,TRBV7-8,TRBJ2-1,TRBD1,TGTGCCAGCAGCTTAGTGAGGGGGCAAGGCGATGAGCAGTTCTTC,CASSLVRGQGDEQFF
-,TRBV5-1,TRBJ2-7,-,TGCGCCAGCAGGGGGCTGCCCCCCTCCTACGAGCAGTACTTC,CASRGLPPSYEQYF
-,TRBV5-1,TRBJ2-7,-,TGTGCCAGCAGCGTAGGGTCCTACGAGCAGTACTTC,CASSVGSYEQYF
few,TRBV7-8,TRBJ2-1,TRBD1,TGTGCCAGCAGCTTAGCAGGGGACAGGAGGGTGTTCTTC,CASSLAGDRRVFF